This passage covers 14 T cell receptor beta chains from one sample sequenced in a study of response to subunit inactivated influenza vaccine. TCRdb recomputed calls from the RT-PCR reads with MiXCR, one row per CDR3 protein. The table has roughly 150,000 distinct CDR3 sequences, roughly 10% seen once. The sequences come from non-naive T cells sorted from PBMCs, collected 40 to 50 days after vaccination. The receptors here all came from a man aged 50 to 60 who received an inactivated influenza vaccine.

This clonotype appeared many times. V is TRBV20-1 and J is TRBJ2-1, with 8 bases matching TRBD2. CDR1 is DFQATT, CDR2 SNEGSKA, per germline (reference sequence). CDR3 length: 14 residues. Trimming cost V 4 bases and J 1 base; bases outside gene matches: 3. CDR3 sequence (DNA): TGCAGTGCTAAGGGACTAGAATCCTACAATGAGCAGTTCTTC. It specifies CSAKGLESYNEQFF.

This clonotype appeared many times. The genes are TRBV7-8 and TRBJ2-1; 10 bases map to TRBD2. Germline loops: CDR1 SGHVS, CDR2 FQNEAQ. This CDR3 contains 15 residues. J lost 5 bases, V lost 5 bases, and 6 bases had no gene match. As DNA, the CDR3 is TGTGCCAGCAGCCGATTAGCGGGGGGCGACAATGAGCAGTTCTTC. Residues: CASSRLAGGDNEQFF.

The sample holds many counts of this clonotype. The chain couples TRBV6-2 or TRBV6-3 to TRBJ2-5; tentatively, D is TRBD1 (5 bases). The CDR3 has 14 amino acids. CDR1 is MNHEY and CDR2 is SVGEGT in the germline V gene. Trimming took 1 base from V and 4 from J, leaving 10 bases between them. The CDR3 bases are TGTGCCAGCAGTTACTACCAGGGCGGAGAGACCCAGTACTTC. This codes for CASSYYQGGETQYF.

This clonotype was observed many times. The chain is built from TRBV6-2 or TRBV6-3 and TRBJ1-5; D gene ambiguous. V lost 7 bases and J lost 4, with 11 bases in between. Looked up from germline, CDR1 is MNHEY and CDR2 is SVGEGT. The CDR3 extends over 13 amino acids. CDR3 nucleotide sequence: TGTGCCAGCACTTGGCAGCAGAATCAGCCCCAGCATTTT. It specifies CASTWQQNQPQHF.

This clonotype was picked up many times. The rearrangement joins TRBV2 to TRBJ2-1, with D unresolved. Germline V gives CDR1 SNHLY, CDR2 FYNNEI. The CDR3 sequence is 14 residues long. V lost 4 bases to trimming and J lost 9 bases, with 16 bases between them. CDR3 sequence reads: CASSGAPLLGEQFF. As DNA, the CDR3 is TGTGCCAGCAGTGGCGCCCCCCTGCTTGGTGAGCAGTTCTTC. The full variable domain, its missing parts supplied by reference TRBV2 and TRBJ2-1, is EPEVTQTPSHQVTQMGQEVILRCVPISNHLYFYWYRQILGQKVEFLVSFYNNEISEKSEIFDDQFSVERPDGSNFTLKIRSTKLEDSAMYFCASSGAPLLGEQFFGPGTRLTVL.

The CDR3 protein is CASSGVGSRYQETQYF. The CDR3 DNA is TGTGCCAGCAGTGGGGTTGGCAGTAGGTACCAAGAGACCCAGTACTTC. The chain combines TRBV2 with TRBJ2-5; D ambiguous. Trimming removed 4 bases from V and 0 bases from J, with 15 bases in between. The CDR3 is made up of 16 amino acids. Germline CDR1 SNHLY, CDR2 FYNNEI.

At least ten counts were recorded for this clonotype. The chain employs TRBV7-2 and TRBJ1-1; TRBD1 agrees at 7 bases. There are 13 residues in the CDR3. Germline V gene sequence: CDR1 SGHTA, CDR2 FQGNSA. V was clipped by 2 bases and J by 6 bases; unmatched bases: 3. CDR3 region: CASSLSGGPEAFF. CDR3 nucleotides: TGTGCCAGCAGCTTATCAGGGGGACCTGAAGCTTTCTTT. The full variable domain, rest sourced from reference TRBV7-2 and TRBJ1-1, is GAGVSQSPSNKVTEKGKDVELRCDPISGHTALYWYRQSLGQGLEFLIYFQGNSAPDKSGLPSDRFSAERTGGSVSTLTIQRTQQEDSAVYLCASSLSGGPEAFFGQGTRLTVV.

J is TRBJ1-5 and V is TRBV20-1; TRBD1 might be the D (6 bases). The CDR3 totals 14 residues. CDR1 and CDR2 from the germline V gene are DFQATT and SNEGSKA (reference sequence). V lost 5 bases, J lost 6 bases, and 17 bases lay in between. Written as DNA, the CDR3 is TGCAGTGCTCCAAGGCGGGGGCTGGGTCAGCCCCAGCATTTT. It codes for CSAPRRGLGQPQHF.

This clonotype was seen a handful of times. The chain carries TRBV20-1 and TRBJ2-1; no clear D gene. CDR1 and CDR2 (germline): DFQATT, SNEGSKA (reference sequence). Trimming pared 5 bases from V and 2 bases from J, leaving 7 bases between. The CDR3 consists of 12 residues. Written as DNA, the CDR3 is TGCAGTGCTGGTGATCCCTACAATGAGCAGTTCTTC. It translates to CSAGDPYNEQFF.

CDR3 region: CASSSGLAGGLLSYNEQFF. DNA of the CDR3: TGTGCCAGCAGCTCGGGACTAGCGGGGGGCTTACTCTCCTACAATGAGCAGTTCTTC. The chain carries TRBV28 and TRBJ2-1; the match to TRBD2 covers 15 bases. The CDR3 consists of 19 residues. The germline V gene has CDR1 MDHEN and CDR2 SYDVKM. Trimming at V came to 6 bases and at J to 0 bases, leaving 9 bases not matched to a gene.

The table lists this clonotype with a few counts. The chain uses TRBV6-2 or TRBV6-3 and TRBJ2-1; D is ambiguous. The germline V gene encodes CDR1 MNHEY and CDR2 SVGEGT. V was pared by 0 bases and J by 5 bases, with 2 bases between. The CDR3 has 12 residues. The CDR3 spells CASSYSDNEQFF. CDR3 bases: TGTGCCAGCAGTTACTCGGACAATGAGCAGTTCTTC.

The table lists this clonotype with a few counts. The chain links TRBV5-4 to TRBJ1-1; no reliable D call. The CDR3 length is 15 residues. From germline, CDR1 is SGHNT and CDR2 YYREEE (reference sequence). V was clipped by 4 bases and J by 0 bases, with 13 bases between them. CDR3 sequence: CASSTQGILNTEAFF. The CDR3 nucleotides read TGTGCCAGCAGCACTCAAGGGATCTTGAACACTGAAGCTTTCTTT.

This clonotype occurred many times. The chain has TRBV5-1 and TRBJ2-2, with TRBD2 matching over 11 bases. The CDR3 contains 17 residues. CDR1 and CDR2 from the germline V gene are SGHRS and YFSETQ. The V gene end was trimmed by 1 base and the J gene end by 2 bases; junction bases not matched to a gene: 4. The CDR3 loop is CASSLTTSGSNTGELFF. CDR3 nucleotide sequence: TGCGCCAGCAGCTTGACCACTAGCGGGAGTAACACCGGGGAGCTGTTTTTT.

At least ten counts were recorded for this clonotype. The chain carries TRBV7-2 and TRBJ2-3; tentative D call: TRBD1 (5 bases). Germline lookup yields CDR1 SGHTA and CDR2 FQGNSA. This CDR3 spans 17 amino acids. V gave up 4 bases and J gave up 0 bases, with 17 bases separating them. CDR3 coding DNA: TGTGCCAGCAGCTCAGCATGGACAACGTCTAGCACAGATACGCAGTATTTT. Translating gives CASSSAWTTSSTDTQYF.